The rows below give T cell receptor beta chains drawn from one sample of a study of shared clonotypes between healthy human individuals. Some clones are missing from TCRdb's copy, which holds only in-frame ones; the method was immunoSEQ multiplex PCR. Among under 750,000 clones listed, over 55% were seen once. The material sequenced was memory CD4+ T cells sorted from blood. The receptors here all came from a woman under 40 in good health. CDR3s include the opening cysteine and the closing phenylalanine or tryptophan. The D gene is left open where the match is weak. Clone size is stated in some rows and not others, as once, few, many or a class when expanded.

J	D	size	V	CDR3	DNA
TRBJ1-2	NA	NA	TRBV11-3	CASSHPPVDGDNYGYTF	TGTGCCAGCAGCCACCCCCCGGTCGACGGAGATAACTATGGCTACACCTTC
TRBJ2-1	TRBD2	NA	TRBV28	CASSPLAGDLYNEQFF	TGTGCCAGCAGTCCCCTAGCGGGGGACCTCTACAATGAGCAGTTCTTC
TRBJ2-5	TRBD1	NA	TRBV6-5	CASSKQTGRETQYF	TGTGCCAGCAGCAAACAGACAGGGCGAGAGACCCAGTACTTC
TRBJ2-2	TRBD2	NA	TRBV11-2	CASSLGTSGSRTGELFF	TGTGCCAGCAGCCTCGGGACTAGCGGGAGCCGGACCGGGGAGCTGTTTTTT
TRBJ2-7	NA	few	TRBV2	CASSLFTYEQYF	TGTGCCAGCAGCTTATTTACCTACGAGCAGTACTTC
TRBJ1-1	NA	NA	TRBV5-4	CASSFSGLGVAFF	TGTGCCAGCAGCTTCTCGGGGTTGGGAGTAGCTTTCTTT
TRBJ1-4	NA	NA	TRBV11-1	CASSLMMVTEKLFF	TGTGCCAGCAGCTTGATGATGGTGACCGAAAAACTGTTTTTT
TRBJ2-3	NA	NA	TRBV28	CASSLWFGSTDTQYF	TGTGCCAGCAGTTTATGGTTTGGCTCTACAGATACGCAGTATTTT
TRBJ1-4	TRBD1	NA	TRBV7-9	CASSHRDRDEKLFF	TGTGCCAGCAGCCACCGGGACAGAGATGAAAAACTGTTTTTT
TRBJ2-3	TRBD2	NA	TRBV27	CASSNLLPLAGYTDTQYF	TGTGCCAGCAGCAACCTTCTCCCACTAGCGGGATACACAGATACGCAGTATTTT
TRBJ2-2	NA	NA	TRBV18	CASSLQYSGAATGELFF	TGTGCCAGCTCACTTCAATATTCGGGAGCGGCAACCGGGGAGCTGTTTTTT
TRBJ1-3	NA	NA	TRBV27	CASKTGSGNTIYF	TGTGCCAGCAAGACCGGCTCTGGAAACACCATATATTTT
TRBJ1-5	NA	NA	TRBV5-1	CASSSEPQGFQPQHF	TGCGCCAGCAGTTCCGAACCACAGGGTTTTCAGCCCCAGCATTTT
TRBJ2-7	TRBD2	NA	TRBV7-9	CASSLGDPGRTSRHEQYF	TGTGCCAGCAGCTTAGGCGACCCGGGGAGGACTAGTCGACACGAGCAGTACTTC
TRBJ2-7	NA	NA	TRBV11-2	CASSLVGTVSSYEQYF	TGTGCCAGCAGCTTAGTGGGGACCGTTAGCTCCTACGAGCAGTACTTC
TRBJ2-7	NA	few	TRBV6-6	CASSRDGTYEQYF	TGTGCCAGCAGTCGGGACGGGACCTACGAGCAGTACTTC
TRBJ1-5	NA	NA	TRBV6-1	CASRGVSNQPQHF	TGTGCCAGCAGGGGTGTTAGCAATCAGCCCCAGCATTTT
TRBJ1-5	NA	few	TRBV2	CASSTVHQPQHF	TGTGCCAGCTCCACTGTCCATCAGCCCCAGCATTTT
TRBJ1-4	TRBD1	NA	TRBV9	CASSHQGEGYEKLFF	TGTGCCAGCAGCCACCAGGGGGAGGGTTATGAAAAACTGTTTTTT
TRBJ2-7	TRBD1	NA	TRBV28	CASTRPRTGGSEQYF	TGTGCCAGCACCAGACCAAGGACAGGGGGTAGCGAGCAGTACTTC
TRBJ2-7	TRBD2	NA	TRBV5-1	CASRGTSGRIGEQYF	TGCGCCAGCAGAGGGACTAGCGGGAGGATCGGCGAGCAGTACTTC
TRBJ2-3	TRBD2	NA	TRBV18	CASSPRGLAGAKRGDTQYF	TGTGCCAGCTCACCGCGGGGACTAGCGGGAGCCAAACGGGGAGATACGCAGTATTTT
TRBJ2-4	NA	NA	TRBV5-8	CASSLRFAIAPGPSRYF	TGTGCCAGCAGCCTCCGGTTCGCAATTGCCCCCGGGCCTAGTCGGTACTTC
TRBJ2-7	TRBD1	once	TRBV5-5	CASSRGQGSISYEQYF	TGTGCCAGCAGCCGGGGACAGGGGTCTATCTCCTACGAGCAGTACTTC
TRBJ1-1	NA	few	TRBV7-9	CASSLGARGARKMNTEAFF	TGTGCCAGCAGCTTAGGCGCTCGCGGGGCCCGAAAAATGAACACTGAAGCTTTCTTT
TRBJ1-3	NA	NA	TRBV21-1	CASSKDVLSGNTIYF	TGTGCCAGCAGCAAAGACGTCCTGTCTGGAAACACCATATATTTT
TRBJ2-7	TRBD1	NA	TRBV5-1	CASSLVSGQGSYEQYF	TGCGCCAGCAGCTTGGTTTCGGGACAGGGGTCCTACGAGCAGTACTTC
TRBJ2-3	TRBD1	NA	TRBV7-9	CASSLGQGVADTQYF	TGTGCCAGCAGCTTAGGGCAGGGGGTCGCAGATACGCAGTATTTT
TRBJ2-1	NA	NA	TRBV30	CAWRGPQALFF	TGTGCCTGGAGGGGACCTCAAGCGTTGTTCTTC
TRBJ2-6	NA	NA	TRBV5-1	CASSFFSSASSGANVLTF	TGCGCCAGCAGCTTTTTTTCTAGCGCCAGCTCTGGGGCCAACGTCCTGACTTTC
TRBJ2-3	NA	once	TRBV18	CASSRGTTDTQYF	TGTGCCAGCTCCAGGGGAACCACAGATACGCAGTATTTT
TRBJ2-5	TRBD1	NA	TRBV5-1	CASTPGTGQEAQYF	TGCGCCAGCACCCCCGGGACAGGGCAAGAGGCCCAGTACTTC
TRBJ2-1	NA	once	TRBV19	CASSIVSGFYNEQFF	TGTGCCAGTAGTATTGTTAGCGGATTCTACAATGAGCAGTTCTTC
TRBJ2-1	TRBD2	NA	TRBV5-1	CASSLVLAGGPGSYNEQFF	TGCGCCAGCAGCTTGGTTCTAGCGGGAGGCCCTGGGTCCTACAATGAGCAGTTCTTC
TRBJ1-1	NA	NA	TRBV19	CASRSRGDGYTEAFF	TGTGCCAGTAGATCTCGGGGGGACGGGTACACTGAAGCTTTCTTT
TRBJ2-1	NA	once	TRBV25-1	CASSEARTSSYNEQFF	TGTGCCAGCAGTGAGGCACGCACCAGCTCCTACAATGAGCAGTTCTTC
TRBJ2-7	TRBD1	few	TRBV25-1	CASSERTGGVFYEQYF	TGTGCCAGCAGTGAAAGGACAGGGGGAGTTTTCTACGAGCAGTACTTC
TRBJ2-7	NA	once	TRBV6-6	CASSYKESYEQYF	TGTGCCAGCAGTTACAAGGAATCCTACGAGCAGTACTTC
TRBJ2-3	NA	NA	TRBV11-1	CASSLLRVGSTDTQYF	TGTGCCAGCAGCTTATTAAGGGTCGGGAGCACAGATACGCAGTATTTT
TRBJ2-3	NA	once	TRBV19	CASSIGGGQVGNTQYF	TGTGCCAGTAGTATCGGAGGGGGTCAGGTCGGGAATACGCAGTATTTT
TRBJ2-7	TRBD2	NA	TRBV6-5	CASTREGRKSYEQYF	TGTGCCAGCACTCGGGAGGGAAGAAAATCCTACGAGCAGTACTTC
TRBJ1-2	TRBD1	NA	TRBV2	CASSETRGQGTSNYGYTF	TGTGCCAGCAGCGAGACACGGGGACAGGGGACTTCTAACTATGGCTACACCTTC
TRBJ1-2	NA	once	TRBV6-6	CASSPTGDYGYTF	TGTGCCAGCAGTCCCACAGGAGACTATGGCTACACCTTC
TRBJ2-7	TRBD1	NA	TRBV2	CASSGTGTGVTYEQYF	TGTGCCAGCAGTGGGACCGGGACAGGAGTAACATACGAGCAGTACTTC
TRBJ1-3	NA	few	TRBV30	CAWSGGYAGNSGNTIYF	TGTGCCTGGAGTGGGGGATATGCCGGCAACTCTGGAAACACCATATATTTT